Listed below are T cell receptor beta chains from one sample, sequenced in a study of shared clonotypes between healthy human individuals. Assay used: immunoSEQ multiplex PCR; TCRdb lists only in-frame clones, some missing. The sample has 2,500,000 or so clones; about nine tenths are singletons. The sample taken for sequencing was naive CD4+ T cells from PBMCs. These TCRs come from a man younger than 35 in good health. Some clones in this sample may be carry-over from other donors' samples. Both conserved end residues are part of each CDR3.

TRBV6-6 | CASSYSVETQYF
TRBV21-1 | CASSTGGQGLNTEAFF
TRBV15 | CATSSLLTSGTFF
TRBV10-3 | CAISVSGAKENIQYF
TRBV10-3 | CAISESNGNSPLHF
TRBV7-9 | CASSRGGTYNEQFF
TRBV6-1 | CASSPRGDRFNEQFF
TRBV6-5 | CVGRQETQYF
TRBV7-6 | CASSAGTGYNEQFF
TRBV18 | CASSPPSGTTSYEQYF
TRBV5-4 | CASSLALSNTEAFF
TRBV2 | CASRFAGGSTDTQYF
TRBV4-1 | CASRNPGTSWADTQYF
TRBV28 | CASSLVGNTEAFF
TRBV9 | CASVKGQGTDTQYF
TRBV19 | CASAGTSGVSTDTQYF
TRBV11-2 | CASSSPTGSYEQYF
TRBV11-3 | CASSQGAGVGEQFF
TRBV2 | CASAPMLGTSGSSDTQYF
TRBV6-6 | CASSTSLAGTYNEQFF
TRBV30 | CAWSGPGLAAHTDTQYF
TRBV7-3 | CASSLGPERGEQYF
TRBV6-1 | CASRKDSLNTGELFF
TRBV11-2 | CASSFESRGRSPLHF
TRBV7-2 | CASSSESTGANVLTF
TRBV18 | CASSPGLASAEQYF
TRBV19 | CASRNRDMWQFF
TRBV11-3 | CASSLDPGELFF
TRBV27 | CASSLSNIGFYEQYF
TRBV5-1 | CASSVTGPGSTEAFF
TRBV7-2 | CASSLGPGGEAFF
TRBV29-1 | CSVSERPNYGYTF
TRBV7-2 | CASSPRAASGRYNEQFF
TRBV27 | CASRITSGRVTDTQYF
TRBV11-3 | CASSLGTRGPSTDTQYF
TRBV4-1 | CASSQGGGLAGGRGTDTQYF
TRBV13 | CASSHHPDRFSADTQYF
TRBV18 | CASSRDRGSNQPQHF
TRBV19 | CASSMRGGIVELFF
TRBV6-1 | CASSEIARLAGGDTQYF
TRBV30 | CAWKAGLGWANTEAFF
TRBV7-3 | CASSPRLDRFEQFF
TRBV28 | CASRVRKNNQPQHF
TRBV5-1 | CASSLGAFSNTGELFF
TRBV7-2 | CASSLTRTQNYNEQFF
TRBV5-8 | CASTSGTGPFYYEQYF
TRBV7-9 | CASSPRQDRPYSPLHF
TRBV11-1 | CASSLGGDRYEQYF
TRBV20-1 | CSATGPGYTF
TRBV7-2 | CASSPGRAGANVLTF
TRBV27 | CASSRGYTF
TRBV10-3 | CAISESSGRRRTDTQYF
TRBV5-1 | CASDGDTGELFF
TRBV13 | CASSSLTETRNTIYF